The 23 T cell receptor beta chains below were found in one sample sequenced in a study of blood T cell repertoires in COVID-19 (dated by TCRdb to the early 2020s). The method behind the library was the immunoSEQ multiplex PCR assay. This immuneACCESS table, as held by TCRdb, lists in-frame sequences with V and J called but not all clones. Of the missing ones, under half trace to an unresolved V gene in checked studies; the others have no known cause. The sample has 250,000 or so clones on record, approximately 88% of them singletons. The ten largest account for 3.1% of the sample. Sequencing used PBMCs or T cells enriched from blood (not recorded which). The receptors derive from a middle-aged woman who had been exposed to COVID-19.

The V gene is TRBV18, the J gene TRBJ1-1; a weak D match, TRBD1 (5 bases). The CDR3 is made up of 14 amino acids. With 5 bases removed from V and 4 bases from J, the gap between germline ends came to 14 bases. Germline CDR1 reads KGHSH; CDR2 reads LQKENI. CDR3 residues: CASSAQGGATEAFF. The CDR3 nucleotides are TGTGCCAGCTCAGCCCAGGGTGGTGCCACTGAAGCTTTCTTT.

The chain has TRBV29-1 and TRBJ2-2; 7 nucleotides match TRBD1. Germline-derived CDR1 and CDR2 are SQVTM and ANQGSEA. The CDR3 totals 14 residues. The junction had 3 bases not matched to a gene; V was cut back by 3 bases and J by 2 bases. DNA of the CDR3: TGCAGCGTTGATAGGGGGCTTAACACCGGGGAGCTGTTTTTT. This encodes CSVDRGLNTGELFF.

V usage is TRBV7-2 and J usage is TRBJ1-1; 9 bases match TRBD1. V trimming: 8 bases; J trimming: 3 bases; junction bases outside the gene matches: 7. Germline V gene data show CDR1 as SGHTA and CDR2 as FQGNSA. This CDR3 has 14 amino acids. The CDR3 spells CASHVDRGDTEAFF. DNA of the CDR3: TGTGCCAGCCATGTAGACAGGGGGGACACTGAAGCTTTCTTT.

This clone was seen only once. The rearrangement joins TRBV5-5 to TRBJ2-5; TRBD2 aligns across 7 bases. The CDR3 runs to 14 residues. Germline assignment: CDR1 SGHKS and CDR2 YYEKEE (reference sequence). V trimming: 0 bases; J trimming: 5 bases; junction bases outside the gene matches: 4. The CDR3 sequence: CASSLGLAAETQYF. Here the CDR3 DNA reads TGTGCCAGCAGCTTGGGACTAGCTGCCGAGACCCAGTACTTC.

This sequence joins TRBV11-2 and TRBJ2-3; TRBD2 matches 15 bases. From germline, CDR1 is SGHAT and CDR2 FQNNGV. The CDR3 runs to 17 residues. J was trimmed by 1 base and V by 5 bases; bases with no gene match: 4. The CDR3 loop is CASSQGLAGGRTDTQYF. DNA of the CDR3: TGTGCCAGCAGCCAGGGACTAGCGGGAGGACGCACAGATACGCAGTATTTT.

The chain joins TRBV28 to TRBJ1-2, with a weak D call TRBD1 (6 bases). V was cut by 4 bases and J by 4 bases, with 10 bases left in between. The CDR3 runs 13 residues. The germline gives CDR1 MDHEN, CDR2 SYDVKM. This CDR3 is CASSSGQIYGYTF. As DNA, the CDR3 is TGTGCCAGCAGTTCAGGACAGATCTATGGCTACACCTTC.

In DNA form, the CDR3 reads TGCGCCAGCAGCCAAGAACCCATAACTAGCACATACACAGATACGCAGTATTTT. Its translation is CASSQEPITSTYTDTQYF. V is TRBV4-3 and J is TRBJ2-3; TRBD2 might be the D (6 bases). Trimming stripped 0 bases from V and 2 bases from J, with 18 bases between. The CDR3 has 18 amino acids. Germline V gives CDR1 LGHNA, CDR2 YSLEER.

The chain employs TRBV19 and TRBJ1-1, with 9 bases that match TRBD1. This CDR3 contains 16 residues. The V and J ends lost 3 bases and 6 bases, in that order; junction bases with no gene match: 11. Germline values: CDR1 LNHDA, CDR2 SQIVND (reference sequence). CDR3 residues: CASSITGGVKNAEAFF. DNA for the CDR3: TGTGCCAGTAGTATTACAGGGGGCGTGAAAAATGCTGAAGCTTTCTTT.

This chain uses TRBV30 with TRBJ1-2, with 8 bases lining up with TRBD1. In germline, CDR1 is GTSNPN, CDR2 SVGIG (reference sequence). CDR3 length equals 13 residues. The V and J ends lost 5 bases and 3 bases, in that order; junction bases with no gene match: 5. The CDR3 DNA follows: TGTGCCTGGTCGGGGACAGGACACTATGGCTACACCTTC. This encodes CAWSGTGHYGYTF.

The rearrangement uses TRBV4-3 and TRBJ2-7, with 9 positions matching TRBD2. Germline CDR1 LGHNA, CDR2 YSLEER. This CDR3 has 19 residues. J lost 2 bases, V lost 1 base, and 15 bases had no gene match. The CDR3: CASSQVSSSGGRITYEQYF. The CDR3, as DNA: TGCGCCAGCAGCCAAGTATCAAGCAGCGGGGGGCGAATCACCTACGAGCAGTACTTC.

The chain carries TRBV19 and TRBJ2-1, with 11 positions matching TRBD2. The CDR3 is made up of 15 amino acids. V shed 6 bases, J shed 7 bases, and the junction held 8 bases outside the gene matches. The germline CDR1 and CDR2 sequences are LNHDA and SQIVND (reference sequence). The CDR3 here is CASRTSGSSQNEQFF. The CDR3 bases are TGTGCCAGTAGAACTAGCGGGAGTTCACAAAATGAGCAGTTCTTC.

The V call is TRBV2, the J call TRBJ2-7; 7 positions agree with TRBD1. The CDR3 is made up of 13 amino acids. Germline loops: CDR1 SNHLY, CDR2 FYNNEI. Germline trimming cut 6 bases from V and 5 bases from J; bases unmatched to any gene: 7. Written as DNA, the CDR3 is TGTGCCAGCAGGGGGGACAGCAGGAACGAGCAGTACTTC. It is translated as CASRGDSRNEQYF.

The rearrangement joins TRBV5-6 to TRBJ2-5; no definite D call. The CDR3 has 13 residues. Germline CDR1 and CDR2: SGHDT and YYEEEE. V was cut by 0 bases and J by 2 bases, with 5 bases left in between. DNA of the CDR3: TGTGCCAGCAGCTTGGGGGCTCAAGAGACCCAGTACTTC. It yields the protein CASSLGAQETQYF.

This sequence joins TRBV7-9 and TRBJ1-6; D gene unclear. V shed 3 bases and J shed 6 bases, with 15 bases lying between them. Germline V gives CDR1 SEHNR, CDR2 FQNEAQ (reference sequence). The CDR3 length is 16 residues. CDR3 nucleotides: TGTGCCAGCAGCTTTGAGTTTGAACAGCCTAATTCACCCCTCCACTTT. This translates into CASSFEFEQPNSPLHF.

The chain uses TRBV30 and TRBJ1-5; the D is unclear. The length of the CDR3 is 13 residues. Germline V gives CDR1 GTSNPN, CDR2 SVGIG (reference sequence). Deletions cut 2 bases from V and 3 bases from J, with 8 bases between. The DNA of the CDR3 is TGTGCCTGGAGTCCCGTCCCCAATCAGCCCCAGCATTTT. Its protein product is CAWSPVPNQPQHF.

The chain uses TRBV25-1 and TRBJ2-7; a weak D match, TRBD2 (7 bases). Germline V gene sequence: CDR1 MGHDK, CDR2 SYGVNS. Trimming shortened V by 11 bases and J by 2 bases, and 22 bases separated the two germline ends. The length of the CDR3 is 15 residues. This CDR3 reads CASSLAGGQPYEQYF. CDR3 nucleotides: TGTGCCTCCTCACTTGCCGGGGGGCAACCCTACGAGCAGTACTTC.

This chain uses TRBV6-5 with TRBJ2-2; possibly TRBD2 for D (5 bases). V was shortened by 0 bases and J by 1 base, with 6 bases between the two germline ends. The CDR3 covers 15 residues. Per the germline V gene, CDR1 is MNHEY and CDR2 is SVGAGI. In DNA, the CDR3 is TGTGCCAGCAGTTACTCGGGAGAGAACACCGGGGAGCTGTTTTTT. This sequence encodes CASSYSGENTGELFF.

DNA of the CDR3: TGCGCCAGCAGCCAAGATAGTCGGGGCAGGGAGGATGAAAAACTGTTTTTT. Its protein product is CASSQDSRGREDEKLFF. The J gene is TRBJ1-4, the V gene TRBV4-1; D is perhaps TRBD1 (5 bases). CDR1 and CDR2 from the germline V gene are MGHRA and YSYEKL. This CDR3 has 17 amino acids. The V end was cut by 0 bases, the J end by 6 bases, with 17 bases between.

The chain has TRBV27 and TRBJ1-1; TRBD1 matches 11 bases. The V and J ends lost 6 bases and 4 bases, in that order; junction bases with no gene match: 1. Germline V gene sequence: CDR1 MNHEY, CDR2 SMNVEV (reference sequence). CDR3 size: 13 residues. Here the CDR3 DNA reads TGTGCCAGCAGCGGGACAGGGGGCACTGAAGCTTTCTTT. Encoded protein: CASSGTGGTEAFF.

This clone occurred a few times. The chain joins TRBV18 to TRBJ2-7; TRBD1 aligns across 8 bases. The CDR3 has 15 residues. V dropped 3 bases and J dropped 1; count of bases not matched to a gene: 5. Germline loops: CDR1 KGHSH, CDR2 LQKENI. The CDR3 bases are TGTGCCAGCTCACCCGCCGGACAGGGATCCTACGAGCAGTACTTC. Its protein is CASSPAGQGSYEQYF.

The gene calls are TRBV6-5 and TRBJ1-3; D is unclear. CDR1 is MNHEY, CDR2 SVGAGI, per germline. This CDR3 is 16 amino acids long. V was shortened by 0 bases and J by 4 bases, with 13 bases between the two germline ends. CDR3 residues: CASSYSLLTGGNTIYF. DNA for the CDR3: TGTGCCAGCAGTTACTCCCTCCTGACGGGGGGAAACACCATATATTTT.

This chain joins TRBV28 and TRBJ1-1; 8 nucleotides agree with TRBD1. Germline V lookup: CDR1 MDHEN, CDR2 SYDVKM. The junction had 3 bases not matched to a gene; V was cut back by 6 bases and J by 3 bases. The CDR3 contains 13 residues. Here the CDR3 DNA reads TGTGCCAGCAGAGAGGACAGGGACACTGAAGCTTTCTTT. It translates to CASREDRDTEAFF.

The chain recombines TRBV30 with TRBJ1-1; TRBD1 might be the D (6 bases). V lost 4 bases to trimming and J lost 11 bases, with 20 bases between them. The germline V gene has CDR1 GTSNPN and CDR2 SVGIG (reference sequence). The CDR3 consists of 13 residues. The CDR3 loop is CAWKPGRGRVAFF. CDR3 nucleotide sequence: TGTGCCTGGAAACCGGGCAGGGGCCGGGTGGCTTTCTTT.